These 3 T cell receptor beta chains originate from one sample sequenced in a study of T cells in localized non-small cell lung cancer. This table comes from immunoSEQ multiplex PCR, and its TCRdb copy is limited to in-frame clones, with some not included. This sample carries approximately 30,000 clones, about 78% of them seen once, and the ten largest clones take about 38%. This sample comprised peripheral blood, obtained before any cancer treatment. Every receptor here comes from a male donor older than 55 with stage II squamous cell lung carcinoma.

The chain uses TRBV27 and TRBJ1-5, with D possibly being TRBD1 (5 bases). Germline lookup yields CDR1 MNHEY and CDR2 SMNVEV (reference sequence). The V and J ends lost 2 bases and 0 bases respectively, with 11 bases between them. The CDR3 contains 16 residues. The chain's CDR3 is CASSLAGMDSNQPQHF. The CDR3, as DNA: TGTGCCAGCAGTTTAGCAGGGATGGATAGCAATCAGCCCCAGCATTTT.

This rearrangement joins TRBV27 to TRBJ2-7, with a possible D match to TRBD2 (6 bases). The ends were cut back, 8 bases at V and 6 bases at J, with 23 bases in the middle. The V gene's germline CDR1 is MNHEY and CDR2 SMNVEV (reference sequence). The CDR3 is made up of 15 amino acids. The CDR3 DNA reads TGTGCCAGCCTTCCCGGAGGGTCGGACGGCGGCGAGCAGTACTTC. Its translation is CASLPGGSDGGEQYF.

The V gene is TRBV5-1, the J gene TRBJ2-1; a possible D gene is TRBD1 (5 bases). Germline assignment: CDR1 SGHRS and CDR2 YFSETQ. Trimming left V 3 bases short and J 10 bases short, with 8 bases between. The CDR3 runs to 11 residues. The CDR3 sequence: CASSSHREQFF. Written as DNA, the CDR3 is TGCGCCAGCAGCTCACACAGGGAGCAGTTCTTC.